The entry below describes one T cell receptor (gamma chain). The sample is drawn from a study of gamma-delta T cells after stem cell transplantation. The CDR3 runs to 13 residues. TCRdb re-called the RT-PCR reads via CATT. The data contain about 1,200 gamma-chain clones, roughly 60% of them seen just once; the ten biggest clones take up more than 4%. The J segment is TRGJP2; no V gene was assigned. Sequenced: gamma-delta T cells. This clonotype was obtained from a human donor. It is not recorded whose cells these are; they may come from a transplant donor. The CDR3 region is CATWETSDWIKTF. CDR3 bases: TGTGCCACCTGGGAAACTAGTGATTGGATCAAGACGTTT.